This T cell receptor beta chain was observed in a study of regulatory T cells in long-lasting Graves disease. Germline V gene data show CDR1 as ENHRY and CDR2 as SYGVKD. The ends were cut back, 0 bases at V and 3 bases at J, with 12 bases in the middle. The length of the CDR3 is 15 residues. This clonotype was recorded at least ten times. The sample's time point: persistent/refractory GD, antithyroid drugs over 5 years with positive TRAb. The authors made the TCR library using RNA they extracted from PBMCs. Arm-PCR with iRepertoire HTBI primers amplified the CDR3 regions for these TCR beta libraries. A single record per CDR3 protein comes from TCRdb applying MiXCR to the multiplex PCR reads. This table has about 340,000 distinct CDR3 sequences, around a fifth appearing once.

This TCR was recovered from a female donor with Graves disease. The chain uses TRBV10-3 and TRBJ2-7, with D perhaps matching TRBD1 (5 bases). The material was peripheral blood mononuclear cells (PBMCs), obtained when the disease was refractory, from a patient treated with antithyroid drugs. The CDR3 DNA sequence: TGTGCCATCAGTGAGTCAGTGACAGATAGCTACGAGCAGTACTTC. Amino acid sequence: CAISESVTDSYEQYF.